The sequence of this T cell receptor beta chain was determined in a study of blood T cell repertoires in COVID-19. Study-wide context: PBMCs, B-cell-depleted T cells, or T cells were the source of the cDNA or gDNA that made up the material.

This CDR3 spans 15 amino acids. Germline CDR1 reads LNHDA; CDR2 reads SQIVND (reference sequence). Trimming removed 5 bases at V and 3 bases at J, with 14 bases between. Produced via immunoSEQ multiplex PCR; TCRdb's table is partial and in-frame only. The table includes some 150,000 clones, roughly 79% detected once. The J gene is TRBJ1-5, the V gene TRBV19, with a weak D call TRBD1 (5 bases). What was sequenced was peripheral blood. The TCR sequence derives from a man aged 45-65 years with active or convalescent COVID-19. This chain's CDR3 is CASSPTDSYNQPQHF. DNA for the CDR3: TGTGCCAGTAGTCCTACCGACAGTTACAATCAGCCCCAGCATTTT.